What follows is one T cell receptor beta chain and its context. These data belong to a study of T cell changes during pregnancy in multiple sclerosis. The data were produced by immunoSEQ multiplex PCR, yet TCRdb's version contains in-frame clones alone and is incomplete. The table has around 56,000 clones, approximately 86% seen once; the top ten hold under 0.45%. Per germline, CDR1 SEHNR and CDR2 FQNEAQ (reference sequence). The CDR3 is 19 residues long. V lost 5 bases and J lost 1; bases outside the gene matches: 14. Specimen: CD4+ T cells from peripheral blood mononuclear cells, collected in the third trimester of pregnancy. The origin of this receptor is a female donor with multiple sclerosis, enrolled in a pregnancy study. The chain recombines TRBV7-9 with TRBJ2-6, with 7 nucleotides matching TRBD1. Here the CDR3 reads CASSPPAAGGSSGANVLTF. The CDR3 nucleotides are TGTGCCAGCAGCCCTCCGGCGGCAGGGGGATCATCTGGGGCCAACGTCCTGACTTTC. Filled out from reference TRBV7-9 and TRBJ2-6, the complete variable domain reads DTGVSQNPRHKITKRGQNVTFRCDPISEHNRLYWYRQTLGQGPEFLTYFQNEAQLEKSRLLSDRFSAERPKGSFSTLEIQRTEQGDSAMYLCASSPPAAGGSSGANVLTFGAGSRLTVL.